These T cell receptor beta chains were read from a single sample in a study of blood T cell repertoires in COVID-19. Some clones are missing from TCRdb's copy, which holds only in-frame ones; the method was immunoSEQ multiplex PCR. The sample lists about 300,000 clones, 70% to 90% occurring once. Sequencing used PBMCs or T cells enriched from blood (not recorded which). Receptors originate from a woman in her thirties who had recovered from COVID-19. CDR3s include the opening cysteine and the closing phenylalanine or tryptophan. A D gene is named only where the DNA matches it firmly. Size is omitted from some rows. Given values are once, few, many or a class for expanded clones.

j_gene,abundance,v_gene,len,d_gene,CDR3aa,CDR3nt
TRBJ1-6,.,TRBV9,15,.,CASSVGSVNNSPLHF,TGTGCCAGCAGCGTAGGTTCGGTAAATAATTCACCCCTCCACTTT
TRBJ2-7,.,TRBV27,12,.,CASRLQEGEQYF,TGTGCCAGCAGACTCCAGGAGGGCGAGCAGTACTTC
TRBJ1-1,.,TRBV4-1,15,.,CASSQEYGVNTEAFF,TGCGCCAGCAGCCAAGAGTACGGGGTGAACACTGAAGCTTTCTTT
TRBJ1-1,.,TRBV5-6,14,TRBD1,CASSQQGFVTEAFF,TGTGCCAGCAGCCAACAGGGGTTCGTCACTGAAGCTTTCTTT
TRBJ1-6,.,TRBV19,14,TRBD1,CASSMGQSNSPLHF,TGTGCCAGTAGTATGGGACAGTCGAATTCACCCCTCCACTTT
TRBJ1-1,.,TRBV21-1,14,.,CASSIDRGIGEAFF,TGTGCCAGCAGCATCGACAGGGGCATCGGTGAAGCTTTCTTT
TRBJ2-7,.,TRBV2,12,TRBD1,CADRDRSYEQYF,TGTGCCGACCGGGACAGGTCCTACGAGCAGTACTTC
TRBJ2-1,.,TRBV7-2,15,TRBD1,CASSQGQGPYNEQFF,TGTGCCAGCAGCCAAGGACAGGGCCCCTACAATGAGCAGTTCTTC
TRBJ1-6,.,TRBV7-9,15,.,CASSLAQGPASPLHF,TGTGCCAGCAGCTTAGCCCAGGGTCCTGCTTCACCCCTCCACTTT
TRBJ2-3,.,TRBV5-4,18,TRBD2,CASSDSGGVKSSTDTQYF,TGTGCCAGCAGCGATAGCGGGGGGGTTAAGAGTAGCACAGATACGCAGTATTTT
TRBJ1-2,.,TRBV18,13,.,CASSPDRTIGYTF,TGTGCCAGCTCACCAGACCGAACTATAGGCTACACCTTC
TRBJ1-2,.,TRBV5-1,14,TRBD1,CASSSSGQGNGYTF,TGCGCCAGCAGCAGCTCGGGACAGGGGAACGGCTACACCTTC
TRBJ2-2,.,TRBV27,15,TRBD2,CASRTSGGSTGELFF,TGTGCCAGCAGAACTAGCGGGGGATCCACCGGGGAGCTGTTTTTT
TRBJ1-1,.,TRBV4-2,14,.,CASSQVTANTEAFF,TGTGCCAGCAGCCAAGTGACAGCGAACACTGAAGCTTTCTTT
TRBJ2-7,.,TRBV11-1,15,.,CASSPRRAGGYEQYF,TGTGCCAGCAGCCCCAGGAGGGCAGGGGGCTACGAGCAGTACTTC
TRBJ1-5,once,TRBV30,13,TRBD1,CAWSTGGGQPQHF,TGTGCCTGGTCTACAGGGGGAGGACAGCCCCAGCATTTT
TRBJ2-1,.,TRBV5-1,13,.,CASSPAAGSEQFF,TGCGCCAGCAGCCCGGCGGCGGGTAGTGAGCAGTTCTTC
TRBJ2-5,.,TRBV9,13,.,CASSVVGSETQYF,TGTGCCAGCAGCGTAGTCGGGTCGGAGACCCAGTACTTC
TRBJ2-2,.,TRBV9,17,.,CASSARTIAANTGELFF,TGTGCCAGCAGCGCCAGGACTATCGCCGCGAACACCGGGGAGCTGTTTTTT
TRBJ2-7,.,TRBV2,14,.,CASISPDYVYEQYF,TGTGCCAGCATATCCCCGGACTACGTTTACGAGCAGTACTTC
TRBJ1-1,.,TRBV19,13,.,CASKDSLNTEAFF,TGTGCCAGTAAGGACAGCTTGAACACTGAAGCTTTCTTT